This T cell receptor beta chain was recovered during a study of blood T cell repertoires in COVID-19. Study overall: Donors in the United States, Italy and Spain gave samples during acute or convalescent COVID-19. T cells, B-cell-depleted T cells, or PBMCs supplied cDNA or gDNA.

CDR1 is SQVTM, CDR2 ANQGSEA, per germline. V was clipped by 7 bases and J by 1 base, with 12 bases between them. CDR3 size: 13 residues. Profiled with immunoSEQ multiplex PCR; TCRdb holds only in-frame clones, not every one. The table has fewer than 90,000 clones, about 95% seen once. V is TRBV29-1 and J is TRBJ2-3; D is possibly TRBD1 (6 bases). The material sequenced was peripheral blood. The receptor comes from a human donor with active COVID-19. The donor label of this sample is uncertain. CDR3 amino acids: CSGEQGGTDTQYF. The CDR3 bases are TGCAGCGGAGAACAGGGTGGCACAGATACGCAGTATTTT.